This T cell receptor (beta chain) was captured by sequencing in a study of blood T cell repertoires in COVID-19. This clone has just a few counts. The protocol was immunoSEQ multiplex PCR, while the TCRdb copy is restricted to in-frame clones and leaves out a portion. The data hold 410,000 or so clones, with 80% to 90% observed a single time. Germline V gives CDR1 MGHDK, CDR2 SYGVNS. The CDR3 contains 17 residues. Unmatched junction bases numbered 4, after V lost 2 bases and J lost 3 bases. Sequenced input: peripheral blood. V and J are TRBV25-1 and TRBJ2-6, with 10 bases identical to TRBD2. The TCR was taken from a woman in her twenties or thirties with active or convalescent COVID-19. The DNA of the CDR3 is TGTGCCAGCAGTGAACCTAGCGGGAGTTTTGGGGCCAACGTCCTGACTTTC. Translating it yields CASSEPSGSFGANVLTF.